The clone carrying this T cell receptor (beta chain) has ten or more counts. Fresh peripheral blood, more than 8 ml of it, supplied the PBMCs. This specimen comes from a study of T cells in Graves' hyperthyroidism and ophthalmopathy. The CDR3 length is 15 residues. The V gene end was trimmed by 3 bases and the J gene end by 4 bases; junction bases not matched to a gene: 5. Researchers took RNA transcripts and amplified the TCR beta CDR3 regions from them. TCR CDR3 regions were first amplified by RT-PCR with HTBI primers. One entry per CDR3 protein results from TCRdb running MiXCR on the multiplex PCR reads. The data show 350,000 to 500,000 distinct CDR3 sequences, with roughly 13% seen just once and around 5.3% held by the top ten.

The chain carries TRBV12-3 or TRBV12-4 and TRBJ2-1; 8 nucleotides match TRBD2. The clonotype was recovered from a young woman with Graves' hyperthyroidism. What was sequenced was blood. CDR3: CASSFLASGYNEQFF. In nucleotides, the CDR3 is TGTGCCAGCAGTTTCTTAGCTAGCGGGTACAATGAGCAGTTCTTC.